The rows below give T cell receptor beta chains drawn from one sample of a study of blood T cell repertoires in COVID-19. TCRdb keeps only in-frame clones here, not all; method: immunoSEQ multiplex PCR. Among 100,000 or so clones listed, roughly 92% were seen once. Specimen: peripheral blood. These receptors all stem from a man between 65 and 80 years old with acute or convalescent COVID-19. The CDR3 runs from the conserved cysteine through the conserved F or W. A D gene is named only where the DNA matches it firmly. The size entry is marked missing in some rows and otherwise reads once, few, many or a size class.

once	TRBD1	TRBV11-3	TRBJ2-7	CASSLQGLFSEQYF	TGTGCCAGCAGCCTACAGGGGTTATTCTCCGAGCAGTACTTC
.	.	TRBV3-1/TRBV3-2	TRBJ1-5	CASSQAVSNQPQHF	TGTGCCAGCAGCCAGGCGGTGAGCAATCAGCCCCAGCATTTT
.	.	TRBV19	TRBJ1-1	CATRQVNTEAFF	TGTGCCACTCGCCAGGTGAACACTGAAGCTTTCTTT
.	.	TRBV12-3/TRBV12-4	TRBJ1-2	CASSLGQDHHF	TGTGCCAGCAGTTTAGGACAGGACCACCACTTC
.	TRBD1	TRBV5-1	TRBJ1-1	CASKGQGTTEAFF	TGCGCCAGCAAGGGACAGGGAACTACTGAAGCTTTCTTT
.	TRBD2	TRBV15	TRBJ2-2	CAIPASGSSGNTGELFF	TGTGCCATACCCGCGTCGGGCTCTAGCGGGAACACCGGGGAGCTGTTTTTT
.	TRBD2	TRBV6-5	TRBJ2-7	CASSTSASYEQYF	TGTGCCAGCAGTACTAGCGCCTCCTACGAGCAGTACTTC
.	.	TRBV28	TRBJ1-2	CASSLWGRSYTF	TGTGCCAGCAGTTTATGGGGGCGCAGCTACACCTTC
.	TRBD1	TRBV11-3	TRBJ2-7	CASSVGQGGYEQYF	TGTGCCAGCAGCGTTGGACAGGGAGGATACGAGCAGTACTTC
.	TRBD1	TRBV19	TRBJ1-6	CASQTGGNSPLHF	TGTGCCAGCCAGACAGGGGGTAATTCACCCCTCCACTTT
.	TRBD1	TRBV6-6	TRBJ1-1	CASRPDRGPAEAFF	TGTGCCAGCAGGCCCGACAGGGGGCCCGCTGAAGCTTTCTTT
.	.	TRBV5-1	TRBJ1-4	CASSRGGNEKLFF	TGCGCCAGCAGCCGGGGAGGGAATGAAAAACTGTTTTTT
once	.	TRBV6-2/TRBV6-3	TRBJ2-7	CASSYRTGVTYEQYF	TGTGCCAGCAGTTACAGGACGGGAGTCACTTACGAGCAGTACTTC
once	.	TRBV7-9	TRBJ1-1	CASSFETEAFF	TGTGCCAGCAGCTTCGAGACTGAAGCTTTCTTT
.	.	TRBV30	TRBJ1-1	CAWSLPDSRWTEAFF	TGTGCCTGGAGCTTGCCGGACAGCCGGTGGACTGAAGCTTTCTTT
.	TRBD2	TRBV6-5	TRBJ2-3	CASSLLAGGADTQYF	TGTGCCAGCAGCTTACTAGCGGGGGGTGCTGATACGCAGTATTTT
.	.	TRBV28	TRBJ2-1	CASSSPAGTPYNEQFF	TGTGCCAGCAGTTCCCCGGCCGGGACACCATACAATGAGCAGTTCTTC
once	.	TRBV5-4	TRBJ1-5	CASSSQGQPQHF	TGTGCCAGCAGCTCTCAGGGTCAGCCCCAGCATTTT
.	TRBD1	TRBV6-5	TRBJ1-5	CASSYQGAGKQPQHF	TGTGCCAGCAGTTACCAGGGGGCGGGGAAGCAGCCCCAGCATTTT
once	TRBD2	TRBV5-1	TRBJ2-6	CARSLASGGTGANVLTF	TGCGCCCGCAGCTTGGCCTCGGGGGGGACGGGGGCCAACGTCCTGACTTTC
.	TRBD1	TRBV5-1	TRBJ2-5	CASSSRDRGYQETQYF	TGCGCCAGCAGCTCTCGGGACAGGGGGTACCAAGAGACCCAGTACTTC
.	.	TRBV7-2	TRBJ2-2	CASSLVAANTGELFF	TGTGCCAGCAGCTTAGTAGCCGCGAACACCGGGGAGCTGTTTTTT
.	.	TRBV7-2	TRBJ2-5	CASNWGREETQYF	TGTGCCAGCAACTGGGGGCGCGAAGAGACCCAGTACTTC
.	TRBD1	TRBV6-5	TRBJ1-4	CASSYVQGTGAEKLFF	TGTGCCAGCAGTTACGTTCAGGGGACAGGGGCTGAAAAACTGTTTTTT
.	TRBD1	TRBV6-1	TRBJ1-2	CASSEATGGYGYTF	TGTGCCAGCAGTGAGGCGACAGGGGGCTATGGCTACACCTTC
.	.	TRBV10-1	TRBJ1-4	CASSPRVGGEKLFF	TGCGCCAGCAGTCCCCGCGTCGGAGGGGAAAAACTGTTTTTT
once	.	TRBV7-2	TRBJ1-3	CASSLQRGNTIYF	TGTGCCAGCAGCTTACAGCGTGGAAACACCATATATTTT
.	.	TRBV28	TRBJ1-5	CASSWGGNQPQHF	TGTGCCAGCAGTTGGGGGGGGAATCAGCCCCAGCATTTT
.	.	TRBV5-1	TRBJ2-3	CASSLKPRGSTDTQYF	TGCGCCAGCAGCTTGAAGCCTCGGGGGAGCACAGATACGCAGTATTTT
few	.	TRBV5-1	TRBJ2-7	CASSVVDYEQYF	TGCGCCAGCAGCGTTGTAGACTACGAGCAGTACTTC
.	.	TRBV19	TRBJ1-1	CASSTDRMNTEAFF	TGTGCCAGTAGTACAGACAGAATGAACACTGAAGCTTTCTTT
.	TRBD2	TRBV7-2	TRBJ2-7	CASSLAGSSGTRSYEQYF	TGTGCCAGCAGCTTAGCAGGCTCATCCGGGACTAGATCCTACGAGCAGTACTTC
.	TRBD1	TRBV6-5	TRBJ1-1	CASNTGTDHTEAFF	TGTGCCAGCAACACCGGGACAGACCACACTGAAGCTTTCTTT
.	.	TRBV6-2/TRBV6-3	TRBJ2-3	CASSYSNRPDTQYF	TGTGCCAGCAGTTACTCGAACAGGCCAGATACGCAGTATTTT
.	.	TRBV4-3	TRBJ2-7	CASSQSRAYEQYF	TGCGCCAGCAGCCAGTCACGGGCCTACGAGCAGTACTTC
.	TRBD1	TRBV2	TRBJ1-2	CASSGTGGSYGYTF	TGTGCCAGCAGTGGGACAGGGGGCAGCTATGGCTACACCTTC
.	TRBD1	TRBV7-8	TRBJ1-1	CASSLDRGRTAEAFF	TGTGCCAGCAGCTTGGACAGGGGGCGTACTGCTGAAGCTTTCTTT
.	.	TRBV7-9	TRBJ1-3	CASSLSGGRSNTIYF	TGTGCCAGCAGCTTAAGTGGGGGCCGGTCGAACACCATATATTTT
.	.	TRBV4-2	TRBJ1-3	CASSQPWGGALGNTIYF	TGTGCCAGCAGCCAGCCATGGGGGGGGGCGTTGGGAAACACCATATATTTT
.	TRBD2	TRBV11-2	TRBJ2-7	CASSFSSSGSFEQYF	TGTGCCAGCAGCTTCTCCTCTAGCGGGAGTTTCGAGCAGTACTTC
.	.	TRBV7-2	TRBJ1-2	CASSPRVTSNYGYTF	TGTGCCAGCAGCCCCCGAGTAACGAGCAACTATGGCTACACCTTC
.	TRBD2	TRBV4-2	TRBJ2-3	CASSRETSGGATDTQYF	TGTGCCAGCAGCCGCGAAACTAGCGGGGGCGCCACAGATACGCAGTATTTT
.	.	TRBV12-3/TRBV12-4	TRBJ1-1	CASSAGLGTEAFF	TGTGCCAGCAGTGCAGGGTTGGGCACTGAAGCTTTCTTT
.	TRBD2	TRBV11-2	TRBJ2-1	CASSITSGGVYNEQFF	TGTGCCAGCAGCATCACTAGCGGGGGGGTATACAATGAGCAGTTCTTC
.	TRBD2	TRBV3-1/TRBV3-2	TRBJ2-1	CASSRDLSGGAPNEQFF	TGTGCCAGCAGCCGGGACCTTAGCGGGGGGGCACCGAATGAGCAGTTCTTC
.	.	TRBV6-5	TRBJ1-5	CASSSQAYSNQPQHF	TGTGCCAGCAGCTCACAGGCCTATAGCAATCAGCCCCAGCATTTT
.	.	TRBV24-1	TRBJ2-1	CATSDLRTAFNEQFF	TGTGCCACCAGTGATTTGCGGACAGCCTTTAATGAGCAGTTCTTC
once	.	TRBV7-9	TRBJ1-1	CASRGTENTEAFF	TGTGCCAGCAGGGGGACTGAGAACACTGAAGCTTTCTTT
.	.	TRBV5-6	TRBJ1-1	CASSKGHLEAFF	TGTGCCAGCAGCAAGGGACACCTAGAAGCTTTCTTT
.	.	TRBV7-9	TRBJ1-2	CASSLVHSNYGYTF	TGTGCCAGCAGCTTAGTCCACAGCAACTATGGCTACACCTTC
.	TRBD2	TRBV3-1/TRBV3-2	TRBJ2-1	CASRPAGGSYEQFF	TGTGCCAGCAGACCTGCGGGAGGGAGCTATGAGCAGTTCTTC
.	.	TRBV6-5	TRBJ1-2	CASRVIDYGYTF	TGTGCCAGCAGGGTAATAGACTATGGCTACACCTTC
.	.	TRBV7-9	TRBJ1-2	CASSGQGRGYTF	TGTGCCAGCAGCGGACAAGGCAGGGGCTACACCTTC